This T cell receptor (beta chain) was identified in a study of tumor and adjacent non-tumor tissue in lung cancer. Study at large: Aged about 31 to 76 years, patients included fewer than 11 men and a few women with stage I to III disease.

Study results and limitations: Significantly higher TCR diversity was found in tumor than normal lung. Shorter survival was associated with higher TCR diversity in tumors. Tumor repertoires had a smaller top 100 clone share than normal lung.

TCRbeta libraries were built with three rounds of nested PCR, modified from ARM-PCR. TCRdb re-derived calls from the multiplex PCR reads in MiXCR, one entry per CDR3 protein. The sample has approximately 120,000 distinct CDR3 sequences, 55% to 75% seen once; the top ten hold about 13%. As regards this clonotype: Its antigen remains unknown. The CDR3 does not end in the conserved phenylalanine or tryptophan, so this is likely a read error. The DNA is left out, because the CDR3 cannot be placed on it with certainty; the CDR3 is given as TCRdb lists it.

The template was RNA from unsorted bulk tissue. The sample consisted of lung tumor tissue. The source is a man aged 25-40 years with non-small cell lung cancer.

This CDR3 is CASSNARSRGGSYNSLPHI. V gene TRBV11-2 combines with J gene TRBJ1-6. A total of 19 residues make up the CDR3, ends included. Germline V gene data show CDR1 as SGHAT and CDR2 as FQNNGV.